This T cell receptor (beta chain) was recovered during a study of T cell clonotyping in hematopoietic cell transplantation (dated by TCRdb to the early 2020s). With regard to the full study: A total of under 150 blood samples were collected in the study from some 40 consecutive transplant recipients and their related donors. Recruitment of patients ran from 2015 to early 2017, and follow-up continued until September 2020 or until death. Findings and caveats that apply to the study as a whole: After transplant, TCR diversity in recipients dropped, and pathologically expanded clonotypes increased progressively from day 30 to day 180. Only a small fraction of recipient repertoires overlapped donor repertoires, with over 95% appearing de novo at the given depth. Sample size was limited, and cells were not sorted, so CD4 and CD8 repertoire contributions could not be separated. Donor and pretransplant recipient Inverse Simpson Index values predicted broader posttransplant TCR repertoire diversity.

Blood samples for TCR beta sequencing were given by related transplant donors. Nuclei Lysis Solution was used to extract genomic DNA from fresh or cryopreserved unfractionated peripheral blood mononuclear cells. The immunoSEQ assay, a bias-controlled multiplex PCR with V- and J-specific primers, was used to amplify TCR beta CDR3 regions from genomic DNA. A second PCR step added a proprietary barcode and Illumina adapter sequences to the CDR3 amplicons. CDR3 libraries were sequenced on an Illumina MiSeq instrument. On the authors' methods: Export and quality control were handled in immunoSEQ Analyzer 3.0, while downstream analyses relied on R Bioconductor and Immunarch. Repertoire metrics were calculated using only productive rearrangements within the normalized downsampled data set. In the normalized cohort, clonotypes with more than 5 templates were defined as pathologically expanded. Repertoire diversity was measured with the Inverse Simpson Index. CMV-specificity analyses were carried out on the non-normalized data set to capture all clonotypes. TCRdb carries this immuneACCESS record with in-frame sequences only. Its versions omit some clonotypes, under half of them owing to an unresolved V gene in the studies checked, with the rest unexplained. The V and J calls and the clone size are those of that table, but D and trimming were determined from the DNA. The sample records 27,000 or so clones, approximately 94% of which are singletons. Roughly 1.4% of the sample rests with the top ten.

The count of this clone is one. The clone's antigen remains unknown. Within one base of it there is no much larger clone, and no base qualities were kept. Sequenced input: peripheral blood mononuclear cells. This receptor was taken from a man aged 50-60 years in good health. Some clones in this sample may be carry-over from other donors' samples.

In nucleotide form, the sequence is TGTGCCTGGAGGGGCTATCGTAGCTCCTACGAGCAGTACTTC. It codes for CAWRGYRSSYEQYF. Here the chain combines TRBV30 and TRBJ2-7; the D gene is unclear. CDR1 and CDR2, looked up from the germline V gene (reference sequence), are GTSNPN and SVGIG. The CDR3, from cysteine to phenylalanine, totals 14 residues. CDR3 DNA only is kept here, 42 bases in frame from base 1. Cut back by 3 bases and 0 bases, the V and J ends lie 12 bases apart.